This entry features one T cell receptor beta chain sequence. The entry originates in a study of blood T cell repertoires in COVID-19. Study-wide background: Material from acute and convalescent COVID-19 was sourced from the United States, Italy and Spain. Nucleic acid was either cDNA or gDNA, and it came from T cells, B-cell-depleted T cells, or PBMCs.

CDR1 is SNHLY, CDR2 FYNNEI, per germline. The CDR3 extends over 15 amino acids. Unmatched junction bases numbered 7, after V lost 6 bases and J lost 4 bases. The table came from immunoSEQ multiplex PCR; TCRdb's copy has only in-frame clones and leaves some out. The profile shows around 170,000 clones, around 87% of them singletons. Sequenced input: peripheral blood. The origin of this receptor is a woman in her thirties with active or convalescent COVID-19. V is TRBV2 and J is TRBJ2-2; 8 nucleotides agree with TRBD1. CDR3 residues: CASRAQGAITGELFF. DNA for the CDR3: TGTGCCAGCAGGGCGCAGGGGGCGATCACCGGGGAGCTGTTTTTT.